The following is a T cell receptor (beta chain) sequence with its context. Its antigen is not identified. A read error may account for a junction end that differs from germline. These data are taken from a study of T cells in Graves' hyperthyroidism and ophthalmopathy. Broader study findings: Ophthalmopathy got predicted by the model a median approximately 6.4 months before its onset.

A patient was excluded if there was uncontrolled infection, other autoimmune disease, pregnancy or lactation. This CDR3 contains 12 residues. Germline V CDR1 and CDR2: SNHLY, FYNNEI. The TCR beta CDR3 regions underwent amplification using RNA transcripts as the source. TCR CDR3 underwent first-round RT-PCR with the HTBI primer set. TCRdb called the multiplex PCR reads again in MiXCR, with one record for every CDR3 protein. This table has about 95,000 distinct CDR3 sequences, approximately 39% appearing once. The clonotype originates from a woman aged 30 to 39 with Graves' hyperthyroidism. This sequence joins TRBV2 and TRBJ1-3; TRBD1 is a possible D gene (5 bases). Sequences were obtained from peripheral blood or thyroid tissue (not recorded which). The CDR3 DNA reads TGTGCCAGCAGTGGGCAGGGAAGCACCATACATTTT. The encoded protein is CASSGQGSTIHF.